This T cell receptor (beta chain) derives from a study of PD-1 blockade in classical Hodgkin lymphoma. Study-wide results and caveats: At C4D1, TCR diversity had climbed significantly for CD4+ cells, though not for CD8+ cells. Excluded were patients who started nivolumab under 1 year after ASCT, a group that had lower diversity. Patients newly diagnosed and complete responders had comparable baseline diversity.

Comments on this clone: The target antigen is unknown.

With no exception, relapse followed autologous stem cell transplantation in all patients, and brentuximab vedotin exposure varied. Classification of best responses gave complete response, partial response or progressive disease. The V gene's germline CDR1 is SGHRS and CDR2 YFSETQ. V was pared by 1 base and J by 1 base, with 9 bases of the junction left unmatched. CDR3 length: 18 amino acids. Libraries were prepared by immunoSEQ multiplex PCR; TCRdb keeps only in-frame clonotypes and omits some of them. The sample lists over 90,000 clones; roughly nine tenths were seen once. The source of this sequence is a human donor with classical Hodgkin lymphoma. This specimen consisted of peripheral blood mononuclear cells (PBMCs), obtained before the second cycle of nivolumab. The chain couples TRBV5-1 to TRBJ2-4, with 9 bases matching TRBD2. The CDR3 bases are TGCGCCAGCAGCTTGTACATTCTTAGCGGGAGCGCCAAAAACATTCAGTACTTC. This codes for CASSLYILSGSAKNIQYF.